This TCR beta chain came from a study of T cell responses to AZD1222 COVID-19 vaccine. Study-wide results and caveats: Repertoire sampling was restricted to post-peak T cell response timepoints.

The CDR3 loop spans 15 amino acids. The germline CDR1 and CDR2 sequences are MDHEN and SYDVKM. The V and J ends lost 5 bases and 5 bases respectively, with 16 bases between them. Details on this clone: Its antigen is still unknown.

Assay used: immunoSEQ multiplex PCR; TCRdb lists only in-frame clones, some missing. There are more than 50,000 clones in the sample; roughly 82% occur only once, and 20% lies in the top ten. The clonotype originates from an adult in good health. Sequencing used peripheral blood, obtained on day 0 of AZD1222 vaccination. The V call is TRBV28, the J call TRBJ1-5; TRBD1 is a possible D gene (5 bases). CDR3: CASSRGGGVHQPQHF. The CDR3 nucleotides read TGTGCCAGCAGTCGGGGGGGAGGTGTGCATCAGCCCCAGCATTTT.